The 3 T cell receptor beta chains below come from one sample, sequenced in a study of post-analysis software for immune sequencing data. Study-wide findings and caveats: Patients showed TRBV5-6, TRBV5-1 and TRBV20-1 among four to six TRBV segments more frequent than in controls.

These receptors are not linked to any known antigen. TCR beta libraries were prepared from cDNA with unique molecular identifiers. MiXCR, run by TCRdb on the PCR reads, gives a single entry per CDR3 protein. The data contain approximately 260,000 distinct CDR3 sequences, 36% of them singletons. Sequences were obtained from blood. These receptor sequences come from a girl aged 5 to 17 with multiple sclerosis.

The V and J genes are TRBV6-6 and TRBJ1-2; D may be TRBD1 (5 bases). This CDR3 spans 14 amino acids. V lost 10 bases to trimming and J lost 9 bases, with 24 bases between them. Germline values: CDR1 MNHNY, CDR2 SVGAGI (reference sequence). The CDR3 is CATCPTTGGTSYTF. The CDR3 region has the DNA TGTGCCACCTGCCCGACAACCGGTGGGACGAGCTACACCTTC.

This clonotype was seen repeatedly, ten times or more. This chain joins TRBV2 and TRBJ2-3; no definite D call. Looked up from germline, CDR1 is SNHLY and CDR2 is FYNNEI. This CDR3 has 15 residues. V gave up 2 bases and J gave up 5 bases, with 14 bases separating them. The chain's CDR3 is CASSETGPSGDTQYF. The DNA of the CDR3 is TGTGCCAGCAGTGAAACCGGGCCCTCAGGAGATACGCAGTATTTT.

This clonotype has only a few counts. The V call is TRBV24-1, the J call TRBJ2-5, with a weak D call TRBD1 (5 bases). Per the germline V gene, CDR1 is KGHDR and CDR2 is SFDVKD. The V end lost 5 bases, the J end lost 11 bases, and 26 bases lay between the germline ends. The CDR3 has 16 amino acids. The CDR3 DNA follows: TGTGCCACCAGTGGTGTACGAAGGGGAAAGGTTAATGAGCAGTACTTC. It yields the protein CATSGVRRGKVNEQYF.